A single sample gave rise to the 19 T cell receptor beta chains below, sequenced in a study of cytomegalovirus exposure and HLA in healthy donors. The PCR made use of 60 Vbeta and 13 Jbeta primers. TCRdb's copy holds only in-frame clones and misses some; the assay was immunoSEQ multiplex PCR. The sample spans around 190,000 clones; the ten largest clones claim roughly 0.98%. Sequencing used PBMCs. These receptors all come from a woman under 40 in good health and CMV-seropositive.

The chain carries TRBV15 and TRBJ1-2, with 12 bases aligning to TRBD1. CDR3 length equals 15 residues. The V gene's germline CDR1 is LNHNV and CDR2 YYDKDF (reference sequence). The V gene end was trimmed by 1 base and the J gene end by 8 bases; junction bases not matched to a gene: 5. The CDR3, as DNA: TGTGCCACCAGCAGAGGGGGACAGGGGGCTAGCGGCTACACCTTC. This codes for CATSRGGQGASGYTF.

This chain joins TRBV18 and TRBJ1-2; D gene unclear. V lost 2 bases, J lost 11 bases, and 18 bases lay in between. Per germline, CDR1 KGHSH and CDR2 LQKENI. The CDR3 runs 14 residues. In nucleotides, the CDR3 is TGTGCCAGCTCACCATCGAACGCCGGGATCTCTTACACCTTC. Its translation is CASSPSNAGISYTF. The full variable domain, rest sourced from reference TRBV18 and TRBJ1-2, is NAGVMQNPRHLVRRRGQEARLRCSPMKGHSHVYWYRQLPEEGLKFMVYLQKENIIDESGMPKERFSAEFPKEGPSILRIQQVVRGDSAAYFCASSPSNAGISYTFGSGTRLTVV.

The genes are TRBV14 and TRBJ1-2; 8 bases line up with TRBD1. This CDR3 region has 13 residues. Unmatched junction bases numbered 4, after V lost 4 bases and J lost 6 bases. Germline V gives CDR1 SGHDN, CDR2 FVKESK. In nucleotides, the CDR3 is TGTGCCAGCAGCCGACAGGGGTATCATGGCTACACCTTC. The encoded protein is CASSRQGYHGYTF.

The chain has TRBV6-5 and TRBJ2-7; D perhaps matches TRBD1 (6 bases). The CDR3 is 13 amino acids. From germline, CDR1 is MNHEY and CDR2 SVGAGI. V was trimmed by 2 bases and J by 2 bases, leaving 7 bases between them. The CDR3 protein is CASSYGQTYEQYF. In nucleotides, the CDR3 is TGTGCCAGCAGTTACGGACAGACCTACGAGCAGTACTTC.

The gene calls are TRBV6-5 and TRBJ1-1; D call uncertain. Germline V gene sequence: CDR1 MNHEY, CDR2 SVGAGI. CDR3 size: 14 residues. V lost 6 bases and J 4 bases, leaving 15 bases between the germline ends. The CDR3 DNA sequence: TGTGCCAGCAGCCTAACTATAAGACCCACTGAAGCTTTCTTT. This codes for CASSLTIRPTEAFF.

The genes are TRBV29-1 and TRBJ2-7; the D is unclear. The V gene's germline CDR1 is SQVTM and CDR2 ANQGSEA. The CDR3 has 11 amino acids. The V end lost 5 bases, the J end lost 1 base, and 6 bases lay between the germline ends. In nucleotides, the CDR3 is TGCAGCGTTCCCGGTTCCTACGAGCAGTACTTC. Its protein is CSVPGSYEQYF.

J is TRBJ2-1 and V is TRBV30; 14 bases map to TRBD2. Germline V gene sequence: CDR1 GTSNPN, CDR2 SVGIG (reference sequence). The CDR3 length is 18 residues. The V and J ends lost 3 bases and 4 bases, in that order; junction bases with no gene match: 11. DNA of the CDR3: TGTGCCTGGAGCCGGGGTGCGGGACTAGCGGGGGTTTACAATGAGCAGTTCTTC. It codes for CAWSRGAGLAGVYNEQFF.

V gene TRBV6-5 combines with J gene TRBJ1-1; D is possibly TRBD1 (5 bases). V was trimmed by 2 bases and J by 1 base, leaving 8 bases between them. In germline, CDR1 is MNHEY, CDR2 SVGAGI. The CDR3 contains 14 residues. The CDR3 nucleotides read TGTGCCAGCAGTTACCAGGGAAGGAACACTGAAGCTTTCTTT. Translation: CASSYQGRNTEAFF.

The chain is built from TRBV9 and TRBJ1-1, with a weak D call TRBD1 (5 bases). V was cut by 7 bases and J by 0 bases, with 13 bases left in between. Germline lookup yields CDR1 SGDLS and CDR2 YYNGEE. The CDR3 runs 14 residues. In DNA, the CDR3 is TGTGCCAGCGGGACGGGGGGGATGAACACTGAAGCTTTCTTT. It specifies CASGTGGMNTEAFF. The complete variable domain, with remaining parts taken from reference TRBV9 and TRBJ1-1, reads DSGVTQTPKHLITATGQRVTLRCSPRSGDLSVYWYQQSLDQGLQFLIQYYNGEERAKGNILERFSAQQFPDLHSELNLSSLELGDSALYFCASGTGGMNTEAFFGQGTRLTVV.

The CDR3 coding sequence is TGTGCCAGCAGCTTACAGGGTTCCTACGAGCAGTACTTC. It yields the protein CASSLQGSYEQYF. The chain links TRBV13 to TRBJ2-7; possible D gene TRBD1, 5 bases. With 2 bases removed from V and 1 base from J, the gap between germline ends came to 6 bases. CDR3 length: 13 amino acids. Germline values: CDR1 PRHDT, CDR2 FYEKMQ (reference sequence).

This chain connects TRBV7-8 to TRBJ2-5; 9 bases fit TRBD2. The V segment lost 4 bases and the J segment 5 bases; nucleotides outside the gene matches: 5. CDR1 is SGHVS, CDR2 FQNEAQ, per germline. The CDR3 is made up of 14 amino acids. The CDR3 coding sequence is TGTGCCAGCAGCTCGCGGGAGGGCGGGGAGACCCAGTACTTC. Its translation: CASSSREGGETQYF. The full variable domain, completed using reference TRBV7-8 and TRBJ2-5, is GAGVSQSPRYKVAKRGQDVALRCDPISGHVSLFWYQQALGQGPEFLTYFQNEAQLDKSGLPSDRFFAERPEGSVSTLKIQRTQQEDSAVYLCASSSREGGETQYFGPGTRLLVL.

This rearrangement joins TRBV18 to TRBJ1-3, with unresolved D. The CDR3 consists of 18 residues. CDR1 and CDR2 from the germline V gene are KGHSH and LQKENI. With 3 bases removed from V and 0 bases from J, the gap between germline ends came to 18 bases. The CDR3: CASSPRGVGGSSGNTIYF. CDR3 nucleotides: TGTGCCAGCTCACCGCGGGGAGTCGGAGGGTCCTCTGGAAACACCATATATTTT.

V usage is TRBV6-1 and J usage is TRBJ2-1, with 7 bases matching TRBD1. Trimming cost V 4 bases and J 2 bases; bases outside gene matches: 5. This CDR3 contains 15 residues. From germline, CDR1 is MNHNS and CDR2 SASEGT. As DNA, the CDR3 is TGTGCCAGCAGTGGACCACAGGGGACCTACAATGAGCAGTTCTTC. It is translated as CASSGPQGTYNEQFF.

This chain joins TRBV6-6 and TRBJ2-1; D uncertain. The CDR3 length is 13 residues. Germline CDR1 and CDR2: MNHNY and SVGAGI (reference sequence). Trimming shortened V by 0 bases and J by 6 bases, and 6 bases separated the two germline ends. The CDR3 sequence is CASSYSMRNEQFF. The CDR3 nucleotides are TGTGCCAGCAGTTACTCGATGCGCAATGAGCAGTTCTTC.

The chain is built from TRBV14 and TRBJ2-7; no reliable D call. This CDR3 region has 13 residues. CDR1 and CDR2 from the germline V gene are SGHDN and FVKESK. The ends were cut back, 0 bases at V and 0 bases at J, with 3 bases in the middle. CDR3 nucleotide sequence: TGTGCCAGCAGCCAAGATCTCTCCTACGAGCAGTACTTC. Its protein product is CASSQDLSYEQYF.

This chain joins TRBV27 and TRBJ2-7; 7 bases fit TRBD2. Germline V gene sequence: CDR1 MNHEY, CDR2 SMNVEV (reference sequence). There are 13 residues in the CDR3. Losses at the gene ends were 3 bases for V and 5 bases for J; bases not matched to a gene: 4. CDR3 loop: CASSFRGVHEQYF. The CDR3 nucleotides read TGTGCCAGCAGTTTTCGGGGGGTACACGAGCAGTACTTC.

A word on this clone: Other DNA sequences in the same sample also yield this CDR3. The chain combines TRBV6-1 with TRBJ1-1; the match to TRBD1 covers 7 bases. The CDR3 length is 15 residues. The V gene end was trimmed by 4 bases and the J gene end by 8 bases; junction bases not matched to a gene: 13. Germline CDR1 MNHNS, CDR2 SASEGT. CDR3 loop: CASSAPGQTITEAFF. The CDR3 nucleotides read TGTGCCAGCAGTGCCCCGGGACAGACGATAACAGAAGCTTTCTTT.

This chain connects TRBV11-2 to TRBJ2-2; no reliable D call. Trimming removed 7 bases from V and 6 bases from J, with 21 bases in between. The length of the CDR3 is 16 residues. The V gene's germline CDR1 is SGHAT and CDR2 FQNNGV. CDR3 sequence: CASIPTYIRGAGELFF. CDR3 sequence (DNA): TGTGCCAGCATCCCAACCTACATAAGAGGTGCCGGGGAGCTGTTTTTT. Supplemented by reference TRBV11-2 and TRBJ2-2, the full variable domain reads EAGVAQSPRYKIIEKRQSVAFWCNPISGHATLYWYQQILGQGPKLLIQFQNNGVVDDSQLPKDRFSAERLKGVDSTLKIQPAKLEDSAVYLCASIPTYIRGAGELFFGEGSRLTVL.

This chain connects TRBV5-1 to TRBJ1-3; 7 bases fit TRBD1. The V segment lost 5 bases and the J segment 4 bases; nucleotides outside the gene matches: 9. The CDR3 length is 15 residues. Germline CDR1 SGHRS, CDR2 YFSETQ. In DNA, the CDR3 is TGCGCCAGCAGTTCCGGGACAGAAGTAGGAAACACCATATATTTT. It specifies CASSSGTEVGNTIYF.